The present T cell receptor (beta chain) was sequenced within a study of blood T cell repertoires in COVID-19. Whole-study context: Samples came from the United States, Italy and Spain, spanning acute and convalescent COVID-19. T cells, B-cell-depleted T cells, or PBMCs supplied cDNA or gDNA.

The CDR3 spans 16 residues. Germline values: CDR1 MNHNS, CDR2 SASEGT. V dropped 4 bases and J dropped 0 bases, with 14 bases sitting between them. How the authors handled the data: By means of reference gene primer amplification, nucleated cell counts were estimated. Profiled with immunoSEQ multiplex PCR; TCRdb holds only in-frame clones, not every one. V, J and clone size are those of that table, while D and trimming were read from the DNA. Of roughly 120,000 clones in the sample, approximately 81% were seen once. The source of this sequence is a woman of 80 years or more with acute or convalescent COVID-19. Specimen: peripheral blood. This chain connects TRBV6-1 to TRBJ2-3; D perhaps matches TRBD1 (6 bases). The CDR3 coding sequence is TGTGCCAGCAGTGTCAGGGGCCCCTCTAGCACAGATACGCAGTATTTT. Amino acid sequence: CASSVRGPSSTDTQYF.